The 6 T cell receptor beta chains in this list originate from one sample, sequenced in a study of control samples from healthy donors and cancer patients. The method was immunoSEQ multiplex PCR; TCRdb's version includes in-frame clones alone and lacks a portion of them. The table has 100,000 to 150,000 clones, 80% to 90% seen once. Source material: blood. These receptors were obtained from a man aged 60-69 years in good health.

The chain uses TRBV18 and TRBJ2-7; the D gene is possibly TRBD2 (6 bases). CDR1 and CDR2 from the germline V gene are KGHSH and LQKENI. CDR3 length: 18 amino acids. The V end lost 2 bases, the J end lost 6 bases, and 26 bases lay between the germline ends. CDR3 DNA sequence: TGTGCCAGCTCACCATCCGCCGGGTTCGGGAGAGAGCCAGTCGAGCAGTACTTC. It translates to CASSPSAGFGREPVEQYF. Filled out from reference TRBV18 and TRBJ2-7, the complete variable domain reads NAGVMQNPRHLVRRRGQEARLRCSPMKGHSHVYWYRQLPEEGLKFMVYLQKENIIDESGMPKERFSAEFPKEGPSILRIQQVVRGDSAAYFCASSPSAGFGREPVEQYFGPGTRLTVT.

V and J are TRBV7-2 and TRBJ2-7; the match to TRBD2 covers 8 bases. V lost 5 bases to trimming and J lost 0 bases; unmatched junction nucleotides: 6. The CDR3 totals 15 residues. In germline, CDR1 is SGHTA, CDR2 FQGNSA. In DNA form, the CDR3 reads TGTGCCAGCAGCCCAGATAGCGGGGTCTCCTACGAGCAGTACTTC. Translation: CASSPDSGVSYEQYF. The variable domain in full, completed from reference TRBV7-2 and TRBJ2-7, reads GAGVSQSPSNKVTEKGKDVELRCDPISGHTALYWYRQSLGQGLEFLIYFQGNSAPDKSGLPSDRFSAERTGGSVSTLTIQRTQQEDSAVYLCASSPDSGVSYEQYFGPGTRLTVT.

CDR3 DNA sequence: TGTGCCACCAGTGATGGAAGAGCTTCGGGGGGGTACTATGGCTACACCTTC. It specifies CATSDGRASGGYYGYTF. The chain combines TRBV24-1 with TRBJ1-2; D may be TRBD1 (5 bases). Trimming pared 3 bases from V and 3 bases from J, leaving 19 bases between. Per germline, CDR1 KGHDR and CDR2 SFDVKD. This CDR3 has 17 residues.

CDR3 sequence reads: CASSLTHNQPQHF. The DNA for the CDR3 is TGTGCCAGCAGTCTTACTCATAATCAGCCCCAGCATTTT. The V gene is TRBV3-1 (or the pseudogene TRBV3-2), the J gene TRBJ1-5, with D unclear. The length of the CDR3 is 13 residues. The V gene's germline CDR1 is LGHDT and CDR2 YNNKEL (reference sequence). V shed 6 bases and J shed 4 bases, with 10 bases lying between them.

This chain joins TRBV19 and TRBJ1-2; TRBD1 aligns across 8 bases. Germline assignment: CDR1 LNHDA and CDR2 SQIVND (reference sequence). V lost 3 bases, J lost 8 bases, and 5 bases stayed unmatched. The CDR3 runs to 13 residues. The CDR3 here is CASSIGQGGGYTF. The CDR3 region has the DNA TGTGCCAGTAGTATCGGACAGGGAGGCGGCTACACCTTC.

The genes are TRBV7-3 and TRBJ2-7, with D perhaps TRBD2 (6 bases). The CDR3 is made up of 14 amino acids. CDR1 and CDR2 from the germline V gene are SGHTA and FQGTGA. Trimming stripped 0 bases from V and 3 bases from J, with 9 bases between. CDR3 amino acids: CASSLTGGDYEQYF. The CDR3 coding sequence is TGTGCCAGCAGCTTAACGGGGGGAGACTACGAGCAGTACTTC.